These 20 T cell receptor beta chains were sequenced from one sample in a study of T cell responses to AZD1222 COVID-19 vaccine (dated by TCRdb to the early 2020s). The time point label, read with the paper, signifies: baseline before first vaccination. The sample's treatment or condition label, in plain terms: meningococcal conjugate vaccine given as trial control. Library generation was performed with the immunoSEQ multiplex PCR assay. TCRdb limited this immuneACCESS table to in-frame rearrangements with V and J called. A share of clones is missing; checked studies link under half to unresolved V genes, and the rest is unexplained. The sample includes fewer than 200,000 clones, with just over 90% observed a single time. Roughly 4.5% of the sample goes to the ten largest clones. Specimen: peripheral blood, collected on day 0 of MenACWY control vaccination. The receptors were gathered from an adult in good health.

V gene TRBV6-5 combines with J gene TRBJ1-2, with TRBD1 matching 7 bases. From germline, CDR1 is MNHEY and CDR2 SVGAGI. After removal of 2 bases from V and 4 bases from J, the junction contained 7 bases not matched to a gene. The CDR3 runs 15 residues. This chain's CDR3 is CASSYTRTGVYGYTF. The DNA for the CDR3 is TGTGCCAGCAGTTACACCCGGACAGGAGTCTATGGCTACACCTTC.

The chain joins TRBV7-9 to TRBJ2-1; 9 nucleotides line up with TRBD2. The CDR3 length is 17 residues. Losses at the gene ends were 1 base for V and 6 bases for J; bases not matched to a gene: 10. Germline V gene data show CDR1 as SEHNR and CDR2 as FQNEAQ (reference sequence). CDR3 nucleotide sequence: TGTGCCAGCAGCTTAGTATCTGGTAGCGGGAGAGTCAATGAGCAGTTCTTC. This codes for CASSLVSGSGRVNEQFF.

This clone was detected once. J is TRBJ1-2 and V is TRBV7-9; D is unclear. V was pared by 3 bases and J by 0 bases, with 8 bases between. This CDR3 has 14 residues. CDR1 and CDR2 from the germline V gene are SEHNR and FQNEAQ (reference sequence). CDR3 nucleotide sequence: TGTGCCAGCAGCTTCCAGTTCACTAACTATGGCTACACCTTC. It translates to CASSFQFTNYGYTF. Variable domain in full (rest from reference TRBV7-9 and TRBJ1-2): DTGVSQNPRHKITKRGQNVTFRCDPISEHNRLYWYRQTLGQGPEFLTYFQNEAQLEKSRLLSDRFSAERPKGSFSTLEIQRTEQGDSAMYLCASSFQFTNYGYTFGSGTRLTVV.

The genes are TRBV3-1 (or the pseudogene TRBV3-2) and TRBJ2-1, with TRBD2 identical over 11 bases. V trimming: 7 bases; J trimming: 10 bases; junction bases outside the gene matches: 9. This CDR3 comprises 14 residues. The germline V gene has CDR1 LGHDT and CDR2 YNNKEL (reference sequence). The CDR3 bases are TGTGCCAGCACCTCACTAGCGGGAGAGGTCGAGCAGTTCTTC. This sequence encodes CASTSLAGEVEQFF.

The V gene is TRBV6-5, the J gene TRBJ2-2, with 7 bases fitting TRBD2. With 4 bases clipped from V and 3 bases from J, the junction kept 5 bases outside the gene matches. CDR3 length: 15 amino acids. Germline CDR1 MNHEY, CDR2 SVGAGI. The DNA of the CDR3 is TGTGCCAGCAGTTCTTTAGCGGGCTACACCGGGGAGCTGTTTTTT. Residues: CASSSLAGYTGELFF.

This clone showed up just once. The J gene is TRBJ2-7, the V gene TRBV10-3; weak D call: TRBD2 (7 bases). V shed 10 bases and J shed 1 base, with 17 bases lying between them. Germline assignment: CDR1 ENHRY and CDR2 SYGVKD. CDR3 size: 14 residues. This CDR3 reads CATRGHGGSYEQYF. DNA for the CDR3: TGTGCCACCCGGGGACACGGGGGGTCCTACGAGCAGTACTTC.

This clone was counted a few times. The chain recombines TRBV11-2 with TRBJ2-5; D possibly corresponds to TRBD1 (5 bases). The CDR3 consists of 16 residues. V gave up 7 bases and J gave up 1 base, with 19 bases separating them. Germline CDR1 SGHAT, CDR2 FQNNGV. CDR3 DNA sequence: TGTGCCAGCAACATAAATTACAGGACACCCCAAGAGACCCAGTACTTC. This gives the protein CASNINYRTPQETQYF.

In DNA, the CDR3 is TGTGCCAGCAGTTTCCCCTTTCGATCGCGTAACACCGGGGAGCTGTTTTTT. Translation gives CASSFPFRSRNTGELFF. The V and J genes are TRBV28 and TRBJ2-2; D is ambiguous. Trimming removed 3 bases at V and 2 bases at J, with 16 bases between. The CDR3 has 17 amino acids. The germline gives CDR1 MDHEN, CDR2 SYDVKM.

This sequence joins TRBV10-3 and TRBJ2-1; D is uncertain. The germline V and J ends were trimmed by 2 bases and 5 bases, with 7 bases remaining between them. Germline assignment: CDR1 ENHRY and CDR2 SYGVKD. This CDR3 is built from 13 residues. CDR3 amino acids: CAISEGRNNEQFF. The DNA of the CDR3 is TGTGCCATCAGTGAGGGAAGGAACAATGAGCAGTTCTTC.

This clone occurred a few times. The chain is built from TRBV10-2 and TRBJ2-2; D gene ambiguous. Germline CDR1 reads WSHSY; CDR2 reads SAAADI. Trimming cost V 5 bases and J 1 base, with 8 bases left between them. This CDR3 is built from 14 residues. The CDR3 loop reads CASSTAGNTGELFF. DNA of the CDR3: TGCGCCAGCAGTACGGCAGGGAACACCGGGGAGCTGTTTTTT.

This clone has just one count. The chain links TRBV21-1 to TRBJ2-1; the table's TRBD2 call for D was not verified on the DNA. TRBV21-1 is listed as a pseudogene. This CDR3 region has 14 residues. The CDR3 nucleotides are TGTGCCAGCAGCTCTCGGGGGGCGGCGGGAGCGTGGATCTTC. Amino acid sequence: CASSSRGAAGAWIF.

This chain joins TRBV15 and TRBJ2-1; perhaps D is TRBD1 or TRBD2 (5 bases each). Trimming pared 1 base from V and 7 bases from J, leaving 14 bases between. CDR1 LNHNV and CDR2 YYDKDF come from the germline V gene (reference sequence). The CDR3 extends over 15 amino acids. The CDR3 reads CATSRGGMRGNEQFF. For the CDR3, the DNA is TGTGCCACCAGCAGAGGGGGGATGAGAGGAAATGAGCAGTTCTTC.

V gene TRBV30 combines with J gene TRBJ1-4; no clear D. CDR1 is GTSNPN and CDR2 is SVGIG in the germline V gene (reference sequence). The ends were cut back, 5 bases at V and 7 bases at J, with 11 bases in the middle. The length of the CDR3 is 12 residues. The CDR3 loop is CAWGVSSEKLFF. The CDR3 nucleotides read TGTGCCTGGGGGGTAAGCAGTGAAAAACTGTTTTTT. The whole variable domain, filled in from reference TRBV30 and TRBJ1-4, reads SQTIHQWPATLVQPVGSPLSLECTVEGTSNPNLYWYRQAAGRGLQLLFYSVGIGQISSEVPQNLSASRPQDRQFILSSKKLLLSDSGFYLCAWGVSSEKLFFGSGTQLSVL.

In its sample, this clone was seen once. The CDR3 loop reads CASSYASYSNQPQHF. In DNA form, the CDR3 reads TGTGCCAGCAGTTACGCCAGCTATAGCAATCAGCCCCAGCATTTT. The V call is TRBV6-2 or TRBV6-3, the J call TRBJ1-5; D gene ambiguous. This CDR3 spans 15 amino acids. CDR1 and CDR2 (germline): MNHEY, SVGEGT. The V and J ends lost 2 bases and 0 bases respectively, with 8 bases between them.

The gene calls are TRBV7-6 and TRBJ2-3; D gene ambiguous. V lost 1 base, J lost 3 bases, and 5 bases lay in between. CDR1 is SGHVS, CDR2 FNYEAQ, per germline. CDR3 size: 13 residues. The CDR3 DNA is TGTGCCAGCAGCTTAGATTTAACAGATACGCAGTATTTT. It is translated as CASSLDLTDTQYF.

The CDR3 here is CASSYGGGHSGNTIYF. In nucleotides, the CDR3 is TGTGCCAGCAGTTACGGCGGGGGACACTCTGGAAACACCATATATTTT. V and J are TRBV6-5 and TRBJ1-3, with a possible D match to TRBD1 (6 bases). The CDR3 extends over 16 amino acids. Between the trimmed V and J ends, which lost 2 bases and 0 bases, there was a span of 11 bases. From germline, CDR1 is MNHEY and CDR2 SVGAGI.

CDR3 nucleotide sequence: TGTGCCAGCAGTCAAGGGGGACTCACGCAGTACTTC. As protein: CASSQGGLTQYF. The chain has TRBV2 and TRBJ2-7; D tentatively fits TRBD1 or TRBD2 (6 bases each). The CDR3 has 12 residues. The germline CDR1 and CDR2 sequences are SNHLY and FYNNEI. Trimming pared 5 bases from V and 9 bases from J, leaving 14 bases between.

The rearrangement uses TRBV9 and TRBJ2-7, with 7 bases matching TRBD1. CDR3 length: 13 amino acids. In germline, CDR1 is SGDLS, CDR2 YYNGEE. V dropped 4 bases and J dropped 3; count of bases not matched to a gene: 4. The CDR3 here is CASSPGQHYEQYF. CDR3 nucleotide sequence: TGTGCCAGCAGCCCGGGACAGCACTACGAGCAGTACTTC.

The chain joins TRBV3-1 (or the pseudogene TRBV3-2) to TRBJ2-6, with 7 nucleotides matching TRBD2. Germline CDR1 is LGHDT and CDR2 is YNNKEL (reference sequence). V shed 3 bases, J shed 4 bases, and the junction held 6 bases outside the gene matches. CDR3 size: 16 residues. CDR3 sequence reads: CASSHREGSGANVLTF. The CDR3 DNA is TGTGCCAGCAGCCACAGGGAGGGCTCCGGGGCCAACGTCCTGACTTTC.

The chain joins TRBV10-1 to TRBJ2-5; no clear D. Between the trimmed V and J ends, which lost 6 bases and 2 bases, there was a span of 7 bases. Germline values: CDR1 WNHNN, CDR2 SYGVQD (reference sequence). The CDR3 sequence is 12 residues long. DNA for the CDR3: TGCGCCAGCAGAGTACTACAAGAGACCCAGTACTTC. Protein sequence: CASRVLQETQYF.